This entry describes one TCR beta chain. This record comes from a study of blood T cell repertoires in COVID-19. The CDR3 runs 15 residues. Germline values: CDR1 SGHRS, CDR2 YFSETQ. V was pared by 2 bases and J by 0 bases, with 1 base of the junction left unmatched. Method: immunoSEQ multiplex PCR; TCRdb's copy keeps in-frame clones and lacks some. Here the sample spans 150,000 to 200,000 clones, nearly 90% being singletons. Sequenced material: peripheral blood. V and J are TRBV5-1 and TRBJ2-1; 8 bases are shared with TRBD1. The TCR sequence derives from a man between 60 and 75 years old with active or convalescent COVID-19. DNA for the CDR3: TGCGCCAGCAGCTTACAGGGGGGCTCCTACAATGAGCAGTTCTTC. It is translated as CASSLQGGSYNEQFF.